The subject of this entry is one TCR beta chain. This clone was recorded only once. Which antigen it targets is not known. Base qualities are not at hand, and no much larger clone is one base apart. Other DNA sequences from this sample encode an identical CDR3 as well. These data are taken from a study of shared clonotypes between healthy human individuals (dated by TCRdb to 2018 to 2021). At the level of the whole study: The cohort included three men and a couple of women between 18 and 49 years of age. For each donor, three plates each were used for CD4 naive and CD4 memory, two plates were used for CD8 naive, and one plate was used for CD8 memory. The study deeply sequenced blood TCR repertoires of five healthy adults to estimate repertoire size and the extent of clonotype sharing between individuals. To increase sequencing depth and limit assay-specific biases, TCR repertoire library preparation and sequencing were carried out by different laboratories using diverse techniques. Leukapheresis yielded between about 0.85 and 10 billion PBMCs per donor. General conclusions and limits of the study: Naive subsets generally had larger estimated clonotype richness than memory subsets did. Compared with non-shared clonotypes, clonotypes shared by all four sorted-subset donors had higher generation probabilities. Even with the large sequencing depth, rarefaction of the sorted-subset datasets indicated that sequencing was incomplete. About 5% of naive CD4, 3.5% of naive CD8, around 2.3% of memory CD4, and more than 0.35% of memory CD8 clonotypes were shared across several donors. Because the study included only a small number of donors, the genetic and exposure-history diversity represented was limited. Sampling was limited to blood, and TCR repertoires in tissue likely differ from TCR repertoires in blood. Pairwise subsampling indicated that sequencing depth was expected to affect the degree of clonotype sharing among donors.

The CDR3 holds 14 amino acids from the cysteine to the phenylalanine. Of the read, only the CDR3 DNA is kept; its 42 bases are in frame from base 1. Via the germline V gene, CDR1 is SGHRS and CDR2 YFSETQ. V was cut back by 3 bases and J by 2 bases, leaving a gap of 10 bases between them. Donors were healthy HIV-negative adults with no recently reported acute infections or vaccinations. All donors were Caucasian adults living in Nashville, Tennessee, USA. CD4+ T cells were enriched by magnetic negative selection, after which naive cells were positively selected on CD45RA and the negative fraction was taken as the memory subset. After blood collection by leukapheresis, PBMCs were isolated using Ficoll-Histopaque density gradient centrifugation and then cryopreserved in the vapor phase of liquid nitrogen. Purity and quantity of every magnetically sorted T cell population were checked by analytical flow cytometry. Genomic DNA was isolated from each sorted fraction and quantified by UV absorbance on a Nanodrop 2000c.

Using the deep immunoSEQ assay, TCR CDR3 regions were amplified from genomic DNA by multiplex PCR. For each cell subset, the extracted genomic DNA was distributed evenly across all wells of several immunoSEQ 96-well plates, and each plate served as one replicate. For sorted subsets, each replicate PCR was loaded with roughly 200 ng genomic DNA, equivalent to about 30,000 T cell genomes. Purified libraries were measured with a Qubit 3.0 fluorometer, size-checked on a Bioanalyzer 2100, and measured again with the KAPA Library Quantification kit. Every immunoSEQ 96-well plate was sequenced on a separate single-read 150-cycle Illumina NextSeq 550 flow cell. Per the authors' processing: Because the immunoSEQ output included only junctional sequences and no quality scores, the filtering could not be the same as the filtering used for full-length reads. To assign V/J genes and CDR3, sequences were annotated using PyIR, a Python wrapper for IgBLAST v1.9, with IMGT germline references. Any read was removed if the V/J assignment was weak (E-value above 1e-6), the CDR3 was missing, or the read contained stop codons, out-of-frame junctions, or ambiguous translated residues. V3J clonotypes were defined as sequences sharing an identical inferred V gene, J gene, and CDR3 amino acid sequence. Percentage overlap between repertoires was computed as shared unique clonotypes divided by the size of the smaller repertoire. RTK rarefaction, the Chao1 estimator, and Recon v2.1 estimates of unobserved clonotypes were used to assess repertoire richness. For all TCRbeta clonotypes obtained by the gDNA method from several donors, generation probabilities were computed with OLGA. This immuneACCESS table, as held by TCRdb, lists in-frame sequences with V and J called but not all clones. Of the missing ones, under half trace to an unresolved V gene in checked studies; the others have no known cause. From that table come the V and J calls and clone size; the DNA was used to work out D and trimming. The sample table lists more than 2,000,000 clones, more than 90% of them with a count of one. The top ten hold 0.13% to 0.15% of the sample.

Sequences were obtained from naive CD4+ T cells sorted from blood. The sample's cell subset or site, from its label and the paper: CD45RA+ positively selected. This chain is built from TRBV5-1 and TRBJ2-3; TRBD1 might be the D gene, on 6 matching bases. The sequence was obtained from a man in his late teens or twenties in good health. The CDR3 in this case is CASSSDRTTDTQYF. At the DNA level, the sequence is TGCGCCAGCAGCTCAGACAGGACCACAGATACGCAGTATTTT.